This TCR beta chain stems from a study of T cells in Graves' hyperthyroidism and ophthalmopathy. Study as a whole: Before any treatment, at initial diagnosis, peripheral blood was collected.

RNA transcripts gave rise to amplified TCR beta CDR3 regions. RT-PCR in the first round (using the HTBI primer set) targeted the TCR CDR3. MiXCR, applied by TCRdb to the multiplex PCR reads, yields one record per CDR3 protein. The repertoire holds 330,000 or so distinct CDR3 sequences, roughly 19% seen once, with under 45% in the top ten. The table lists this clonotype with many counts. The antigen is not known. This sample holds PBMCs from approximately 10 ml fresh peripheral blood. The study, taken as a whole, reports: Most expanded thyroid clonotypes above 0.001 also appeared in blood.

This CDR3 is 15 amino acids long. J gave up 1 base and V 6 bases, and 4 bases lay outside the gene matches. Germline-derived CDR1 and CDR2 are LNHNV and YYDKDF (reference sequence). The receptor's source is a man between 50 and 59 years old with Graves' ophthalmopathy. The source material was blood. The rearrangement joins TRBV15 to TRBJ1-5, with 9 bases identical to TRBD1. CDR3 region: CATRLQGASNQPQHF. CDR3 bases: TGTGCCACCAGATTACAGGGGGCGAGCAATCAGCCCCAGCATTTT.